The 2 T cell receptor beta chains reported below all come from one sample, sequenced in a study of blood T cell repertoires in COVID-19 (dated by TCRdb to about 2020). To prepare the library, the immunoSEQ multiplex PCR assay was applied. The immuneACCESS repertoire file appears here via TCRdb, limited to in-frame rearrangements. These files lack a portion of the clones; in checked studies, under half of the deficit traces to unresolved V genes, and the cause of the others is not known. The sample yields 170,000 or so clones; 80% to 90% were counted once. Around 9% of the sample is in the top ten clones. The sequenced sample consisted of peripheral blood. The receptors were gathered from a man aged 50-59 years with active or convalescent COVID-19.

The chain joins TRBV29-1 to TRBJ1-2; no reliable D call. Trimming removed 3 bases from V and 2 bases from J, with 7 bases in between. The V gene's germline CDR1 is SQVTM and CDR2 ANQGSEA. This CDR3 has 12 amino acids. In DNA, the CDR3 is TGCAGCGTTGAGGCAGAAAACTATGGCTACACCTTC. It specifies CSVEAENYGYTF.

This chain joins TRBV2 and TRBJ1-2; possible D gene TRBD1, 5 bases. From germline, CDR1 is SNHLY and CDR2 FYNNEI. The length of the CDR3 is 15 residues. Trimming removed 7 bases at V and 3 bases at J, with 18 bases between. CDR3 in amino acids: CASNRAGSGDYGYTF. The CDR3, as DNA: TGTGCCAGCAACAGAGCAGGGTCAGGAGACTATGGCTACACCTTC. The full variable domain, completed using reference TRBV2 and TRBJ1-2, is EPEVTQTPSHQVTQMGQEVILRCVPISNHLYFYWYRQILGQKVEFLVSFYNNEISEKSEIFDDQFSVERPDGSNFTLKIRSTKLEDSAMYFCASNRAGSGDYGYTFGSGTRLTVV.